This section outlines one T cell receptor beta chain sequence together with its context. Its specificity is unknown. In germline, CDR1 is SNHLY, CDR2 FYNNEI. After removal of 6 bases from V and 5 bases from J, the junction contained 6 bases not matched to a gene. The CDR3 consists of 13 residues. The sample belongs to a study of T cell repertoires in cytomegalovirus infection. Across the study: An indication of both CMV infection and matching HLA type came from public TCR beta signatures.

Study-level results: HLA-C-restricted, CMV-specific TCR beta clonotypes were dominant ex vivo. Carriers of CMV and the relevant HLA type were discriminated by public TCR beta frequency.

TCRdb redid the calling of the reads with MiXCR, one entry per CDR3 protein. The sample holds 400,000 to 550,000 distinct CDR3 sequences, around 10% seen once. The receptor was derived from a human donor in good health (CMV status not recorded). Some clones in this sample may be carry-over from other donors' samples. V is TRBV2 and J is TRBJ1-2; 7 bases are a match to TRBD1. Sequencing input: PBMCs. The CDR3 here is CASRGTASYGYTF. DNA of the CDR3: TGTGCCAGCAGGGGGACAGCCTCTTATGGCTACACCTTC.